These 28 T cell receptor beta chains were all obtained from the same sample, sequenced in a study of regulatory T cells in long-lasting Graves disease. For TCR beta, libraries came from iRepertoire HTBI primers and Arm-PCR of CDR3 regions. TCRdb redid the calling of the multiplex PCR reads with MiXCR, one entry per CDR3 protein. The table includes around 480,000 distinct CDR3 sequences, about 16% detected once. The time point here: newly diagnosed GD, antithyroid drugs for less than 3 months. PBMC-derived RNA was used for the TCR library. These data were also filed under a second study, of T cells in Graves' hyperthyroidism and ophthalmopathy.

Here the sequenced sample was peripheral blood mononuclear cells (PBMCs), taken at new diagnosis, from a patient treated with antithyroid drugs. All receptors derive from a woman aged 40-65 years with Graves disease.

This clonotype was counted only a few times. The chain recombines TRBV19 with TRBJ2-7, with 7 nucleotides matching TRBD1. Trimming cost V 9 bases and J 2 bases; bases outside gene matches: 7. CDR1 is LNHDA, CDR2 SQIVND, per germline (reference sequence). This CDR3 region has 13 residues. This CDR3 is CASAGQGAYEQYF. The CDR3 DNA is TGTGCCAGCGCGGGTCAGGGGGCCTACGAGCAGTACTTC.

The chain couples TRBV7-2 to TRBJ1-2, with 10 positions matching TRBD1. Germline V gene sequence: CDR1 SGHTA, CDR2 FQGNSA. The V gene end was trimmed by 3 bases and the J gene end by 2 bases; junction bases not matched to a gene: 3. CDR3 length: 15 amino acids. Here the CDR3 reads CASSFGTGANYGYTF. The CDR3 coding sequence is TGTGCCAGCAGCTTTGGGACAGGGGCAAACTATGGCTACACCTTC.

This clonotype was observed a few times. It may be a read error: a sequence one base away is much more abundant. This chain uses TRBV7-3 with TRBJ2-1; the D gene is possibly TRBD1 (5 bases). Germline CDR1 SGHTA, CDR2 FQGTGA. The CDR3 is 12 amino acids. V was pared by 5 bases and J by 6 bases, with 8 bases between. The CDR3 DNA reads TGTGCCAGCAGCAACAGGAGCAATGAGCAGTTCTTC. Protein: CASSNRSNEQFF.

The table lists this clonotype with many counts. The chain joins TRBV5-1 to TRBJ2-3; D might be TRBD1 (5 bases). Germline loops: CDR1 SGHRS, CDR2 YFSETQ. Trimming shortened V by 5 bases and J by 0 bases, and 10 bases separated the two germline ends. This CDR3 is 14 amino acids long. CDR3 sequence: CASRGVVSTDTQYF. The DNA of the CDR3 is TGCGCCAGCAGAGGGGTTGTAAGCACAGATACGCAGTATTTT.

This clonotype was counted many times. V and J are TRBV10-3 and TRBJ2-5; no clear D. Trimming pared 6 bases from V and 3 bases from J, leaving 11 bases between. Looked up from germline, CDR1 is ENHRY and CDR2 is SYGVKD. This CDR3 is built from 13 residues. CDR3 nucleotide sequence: TGTGCCATCAGCTCAGGAGAAAAAGAGACCCAGTACTTC. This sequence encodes CAISSGEKETQYF.

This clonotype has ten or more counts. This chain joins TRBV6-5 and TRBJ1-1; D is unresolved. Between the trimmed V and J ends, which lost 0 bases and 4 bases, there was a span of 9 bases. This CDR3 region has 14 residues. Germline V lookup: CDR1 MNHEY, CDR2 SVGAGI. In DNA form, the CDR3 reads TGTGCCAGCAGTTACTCGGGAGGCTTCACTGAAGCTTTCTTT. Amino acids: CASSYSGGFTEAFF.

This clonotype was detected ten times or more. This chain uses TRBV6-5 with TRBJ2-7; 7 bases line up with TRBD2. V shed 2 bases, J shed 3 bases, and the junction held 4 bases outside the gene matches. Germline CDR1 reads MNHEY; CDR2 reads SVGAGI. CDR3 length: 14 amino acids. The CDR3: CASSYKRGIYEQYF. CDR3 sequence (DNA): TGTGCCAGCAGTTACAAGCGGGGTATCTACGAGCAGTACTTC.

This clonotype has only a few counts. In DNA form, the CDR3 reads TGTGCCAGCAGCTTGAACGAGGGAGAGACCCAGTACTTC. It specifies CASSLNEGETQYF. The chain links TRBV5-6 to TRBJ2-5; D perhaps matches TRBD2 (5 bases). V shed 1 base and J shed 4 bases, with 8 bases lying between them. CDR1 and CDR2 (germline): SGHDT, YYEEEE. CDR3 length equals 13 residues.

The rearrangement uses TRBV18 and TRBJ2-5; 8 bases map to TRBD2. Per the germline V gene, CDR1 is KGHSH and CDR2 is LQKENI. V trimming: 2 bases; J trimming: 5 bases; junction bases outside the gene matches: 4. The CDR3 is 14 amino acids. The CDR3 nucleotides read TGTGCCAGCTCACCAACGGGGGGGCACGAGACCCAGTACTTC. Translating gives CASSPTGGHETQYF.

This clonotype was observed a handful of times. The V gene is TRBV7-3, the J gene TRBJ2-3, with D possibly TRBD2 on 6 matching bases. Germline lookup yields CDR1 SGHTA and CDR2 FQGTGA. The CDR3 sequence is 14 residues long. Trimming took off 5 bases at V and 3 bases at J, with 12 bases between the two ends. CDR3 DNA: TGTGCCAGCAGCGGGACCGGGGGTACAGATACGCAGTATTTT. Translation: CASSGTGGTDTQYF.

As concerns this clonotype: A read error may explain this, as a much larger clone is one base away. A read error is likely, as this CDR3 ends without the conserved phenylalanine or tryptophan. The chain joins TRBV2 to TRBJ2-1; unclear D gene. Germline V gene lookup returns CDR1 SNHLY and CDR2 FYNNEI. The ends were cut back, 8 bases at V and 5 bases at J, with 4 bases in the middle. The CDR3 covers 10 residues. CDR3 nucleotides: TGTGCCAGCGACAACAATGAGCAGTTCCTC. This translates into CASDNNEQFL.

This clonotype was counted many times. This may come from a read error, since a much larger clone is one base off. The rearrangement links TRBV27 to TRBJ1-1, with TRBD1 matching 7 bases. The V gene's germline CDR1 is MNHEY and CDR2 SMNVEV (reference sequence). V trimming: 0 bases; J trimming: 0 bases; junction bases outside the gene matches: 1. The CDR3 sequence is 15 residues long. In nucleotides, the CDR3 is TGTGCCAGCAGTTTATCGGGACAGATGAACACTGAAGCTTTCTTT. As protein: CASSLSGQMNTEAFF.

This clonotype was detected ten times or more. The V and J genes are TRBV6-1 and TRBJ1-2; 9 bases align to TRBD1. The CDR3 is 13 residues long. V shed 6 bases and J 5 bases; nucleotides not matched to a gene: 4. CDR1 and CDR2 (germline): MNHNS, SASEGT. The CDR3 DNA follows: TGTGCCAGCAGACTGGACAGGGGTTATGGCTACACCTTC. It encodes CASRLDRGYGYTF.

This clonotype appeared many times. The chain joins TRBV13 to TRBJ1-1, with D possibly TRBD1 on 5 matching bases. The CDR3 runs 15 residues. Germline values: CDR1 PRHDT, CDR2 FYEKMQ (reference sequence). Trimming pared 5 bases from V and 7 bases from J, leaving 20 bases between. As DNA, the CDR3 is TGTGCCAGCAGCCGAACCCAAAGGAGGGGAGTTGAAGCTTTCTTT. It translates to CASSRTQRRGVEAFF.

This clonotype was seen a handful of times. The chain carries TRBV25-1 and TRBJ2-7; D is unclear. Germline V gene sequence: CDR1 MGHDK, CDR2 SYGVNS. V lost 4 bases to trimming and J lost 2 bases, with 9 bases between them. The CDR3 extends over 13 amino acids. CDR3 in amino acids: CASSGVNPYEQYF. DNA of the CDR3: TGTGCCAGCAGTGGAGTAAACCCCTACGAGCAGTACTTC.

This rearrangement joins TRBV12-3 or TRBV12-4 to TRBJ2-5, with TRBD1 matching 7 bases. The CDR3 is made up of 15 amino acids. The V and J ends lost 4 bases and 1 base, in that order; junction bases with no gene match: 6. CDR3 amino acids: CASSSGRGIQETQYF. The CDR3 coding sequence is TGTGCCAGCAGTTCAGGCAGGGGGATCCAAGAGACCCAGTACTTC.

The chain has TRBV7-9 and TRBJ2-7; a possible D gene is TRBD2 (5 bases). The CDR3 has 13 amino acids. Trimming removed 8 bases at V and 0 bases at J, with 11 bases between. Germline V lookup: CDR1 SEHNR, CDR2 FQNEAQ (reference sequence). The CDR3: CASDYGSSYEQYF. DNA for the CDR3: TGTGCCAGCGACTACGGCAGCTCCTACGAGCAGTACTTC.

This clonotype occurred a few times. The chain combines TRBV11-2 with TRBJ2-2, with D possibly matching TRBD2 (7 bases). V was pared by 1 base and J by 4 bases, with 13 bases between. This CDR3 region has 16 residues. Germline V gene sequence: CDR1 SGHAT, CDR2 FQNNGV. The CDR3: CASSLVGGLGTGELFF. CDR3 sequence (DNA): TGTGCCAGCAGCTTAGTCGGGGGGCTAGGCACCGGGGAGCTGTTTTTT.

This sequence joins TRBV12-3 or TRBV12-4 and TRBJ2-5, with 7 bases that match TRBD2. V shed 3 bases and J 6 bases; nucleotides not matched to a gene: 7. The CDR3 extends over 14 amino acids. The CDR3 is CASSFGDYRQTQYF. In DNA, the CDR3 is TGTGCCAGCAGTTTTGGGGACTACCGGCAGACCCAGTACTTC.

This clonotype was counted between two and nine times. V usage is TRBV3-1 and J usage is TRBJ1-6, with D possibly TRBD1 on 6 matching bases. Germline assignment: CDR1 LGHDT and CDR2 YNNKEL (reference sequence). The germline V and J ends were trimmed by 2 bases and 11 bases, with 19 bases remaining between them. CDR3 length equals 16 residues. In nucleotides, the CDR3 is TGTGCCAGCAGCCAATTTGGAGGGGGACGGGGGCCACCCCTCCACTTT. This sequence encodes CASSQFGGGRGPPLHF.

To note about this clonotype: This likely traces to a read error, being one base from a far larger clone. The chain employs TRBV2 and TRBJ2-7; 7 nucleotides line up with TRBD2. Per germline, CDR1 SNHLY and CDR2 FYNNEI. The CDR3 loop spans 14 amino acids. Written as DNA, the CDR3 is TGTGCCAGCAGTCGAATGAGGCGGGGGAACGAGCAGTGCTTC. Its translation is CASSRMRRGNEQCF.

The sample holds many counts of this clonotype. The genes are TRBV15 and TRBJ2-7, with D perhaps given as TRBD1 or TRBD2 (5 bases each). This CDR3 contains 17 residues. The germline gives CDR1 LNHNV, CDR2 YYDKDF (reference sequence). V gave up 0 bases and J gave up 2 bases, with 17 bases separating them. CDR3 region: CATSRDLFGTEAYEQYF. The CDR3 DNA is TGTGCCACCAGCAGAGATCTCTTCGGGACGGAAGCCTACGAGCAGTACTTC.

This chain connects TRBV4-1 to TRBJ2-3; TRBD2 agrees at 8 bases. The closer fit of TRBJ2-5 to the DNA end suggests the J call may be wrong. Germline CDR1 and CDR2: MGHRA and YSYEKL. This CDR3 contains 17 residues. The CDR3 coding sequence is TGCGCCAGCAGCCAGGGGGGAACGGGGGGGCCTGCCGAGACCCAGTACTTC. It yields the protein CASSQGGTGGPAETQYF.

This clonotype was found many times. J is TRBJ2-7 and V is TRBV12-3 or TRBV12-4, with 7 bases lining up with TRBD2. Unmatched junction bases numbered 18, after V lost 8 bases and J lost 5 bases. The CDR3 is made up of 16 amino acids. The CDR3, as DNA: TGTGCCAGCCTCCCAGGCGGACTAGATTCAACCGACGAGCAGTACTTC. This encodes CASLPGGLDSTDEQYF.

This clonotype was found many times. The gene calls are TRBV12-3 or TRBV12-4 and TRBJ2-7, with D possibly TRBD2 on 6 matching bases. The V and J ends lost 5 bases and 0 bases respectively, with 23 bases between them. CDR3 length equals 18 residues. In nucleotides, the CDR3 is TGTGCCAGCAGTCGGTCAGACCTCCGGGGGTATAGCTCCTACGAGCAGTACTTC. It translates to CASSRSDLRGYSSYEQYF.

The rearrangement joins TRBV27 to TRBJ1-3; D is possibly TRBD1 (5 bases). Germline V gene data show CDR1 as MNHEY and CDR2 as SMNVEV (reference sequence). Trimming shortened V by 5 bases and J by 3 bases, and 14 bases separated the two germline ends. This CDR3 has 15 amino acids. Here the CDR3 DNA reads TGTGCCAGCAGTCAGCTGCAGGGCTTTGGAAACACCATATATTTT. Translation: CASSQLQGFGNTIYF.

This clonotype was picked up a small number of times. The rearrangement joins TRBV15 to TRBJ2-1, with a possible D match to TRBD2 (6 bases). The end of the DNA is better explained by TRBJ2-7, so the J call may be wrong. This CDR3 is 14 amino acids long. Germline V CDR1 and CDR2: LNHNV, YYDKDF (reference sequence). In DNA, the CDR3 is TGTGCCACCAGCGACCGGGGAGGTTCCTACGAGCAGTACTTC. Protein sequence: CATSDRGGSYEQYF.

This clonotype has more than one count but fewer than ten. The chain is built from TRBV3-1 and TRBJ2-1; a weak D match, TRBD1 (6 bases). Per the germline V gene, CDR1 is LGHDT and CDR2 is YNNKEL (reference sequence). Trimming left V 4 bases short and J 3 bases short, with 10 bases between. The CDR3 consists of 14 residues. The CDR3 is CASSLRTVYNEQFF. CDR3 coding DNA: TGTGCCAGCAGCCTCAGGACAGTCTACAATGAGCAGTTCTTC.